Described below is a single TCR beta chain sequence and its context. The V gene's germline CDR1 is MNHNS and CDR2 SASEGT. V was pared by 1 base and J by 6 bases, with 5 bases of the junction left unmatched. The CDR3 sequence is 15 residues long. This sample was taken from a study of blood T cell repertoires in COVID-19. Study information: COVID-19 samples, acute and convalescent, were from the United States, Italy and Spain. PBMCs, B-cell-depleted T cells, or T cells were the source of the cDNA or gDNA that made up the material.

Under the authors' procedure: Estimates of nucleated cell counts were drawn from the amplification of reference gene primers. This table comes from immunoSEQ multiplex PCR, and its TCRdb copy is limited to in-frame clones, with some not included. D and trimming were read from the DNA, whereas the V and J calls and clone size are those reported in that table. Of approximately 150,000 clones listed, under 90% were seen once; the top ten hold roughly 2%. The rearrangement uses TRBV6-1 and TRBJ2-2; 7 bases agree with TRBD1. The receptor was derived from a woman older than 75 with acute or convalescent COVID-19. Material for sequencing was peripheral blood. The CDR3: CASSEDRGTPGELFF. For the CDR3, the DNA is TGTGCCAGCAGTGAAGACAGGGGAACGCCCGGGGAGCTGTTTTTT.